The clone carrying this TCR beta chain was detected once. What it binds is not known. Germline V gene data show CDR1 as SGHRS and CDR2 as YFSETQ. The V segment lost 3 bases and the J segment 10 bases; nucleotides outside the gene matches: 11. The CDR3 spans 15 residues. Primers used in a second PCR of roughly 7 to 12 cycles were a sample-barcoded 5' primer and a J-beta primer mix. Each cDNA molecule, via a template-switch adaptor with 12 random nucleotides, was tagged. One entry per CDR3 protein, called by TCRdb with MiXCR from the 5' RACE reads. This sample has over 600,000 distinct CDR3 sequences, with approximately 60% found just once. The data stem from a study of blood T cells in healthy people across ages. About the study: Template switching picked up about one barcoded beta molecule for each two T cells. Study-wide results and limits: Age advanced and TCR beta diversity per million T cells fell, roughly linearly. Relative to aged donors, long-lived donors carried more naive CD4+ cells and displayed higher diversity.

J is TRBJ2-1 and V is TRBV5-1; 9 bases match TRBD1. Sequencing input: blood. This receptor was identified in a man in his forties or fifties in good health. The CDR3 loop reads CASSSGDRAGEEQFF. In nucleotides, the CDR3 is TGCGCCAGCAGCTCGGGGGACAGGGCCGGGGAGGAGCAGTTCTTC.